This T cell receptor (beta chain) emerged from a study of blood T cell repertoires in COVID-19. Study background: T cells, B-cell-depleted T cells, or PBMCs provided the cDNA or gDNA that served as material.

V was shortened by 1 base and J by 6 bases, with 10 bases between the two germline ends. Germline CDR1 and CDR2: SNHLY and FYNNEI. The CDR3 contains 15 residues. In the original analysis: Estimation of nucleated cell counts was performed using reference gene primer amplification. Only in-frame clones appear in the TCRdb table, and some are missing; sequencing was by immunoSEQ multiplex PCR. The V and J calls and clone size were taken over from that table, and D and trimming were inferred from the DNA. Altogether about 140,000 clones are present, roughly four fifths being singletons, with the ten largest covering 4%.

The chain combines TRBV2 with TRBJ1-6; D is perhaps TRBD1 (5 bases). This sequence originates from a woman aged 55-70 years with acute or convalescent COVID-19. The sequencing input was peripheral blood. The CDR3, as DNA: TGTGCCAGCAGTGAAGGTCCAGGGTTTAATTCACCCCTCCACTTT. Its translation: CASSEGPGFNSPLHF.